The next 8 T cell receptor beta chains were all read from a single sample in a study of T cell repertoires in cytomegalovirus infection (dated by TCRdb to between 2017 and 2020). Sequencing took place on an Illumina HiSeq 1500. TCRdb reprocessing: public reads trimmed at Q25 with fastp, clones called with MiXCR, in-frame beta chains kept. Every CDR3 protein is listed once, alongside the most common genes and DNA of its rows. The sample table contains 630,000 or so distinct CDR3 sequences; only one count was recorded for 20% to 25% of them. The ten largest clones represent 7% to 9% of the sample. The sample was CD8+ T cells from PBMCs. The receptors stem from a human donor in good health (CMV status not recorded). Some clones in this sample may be carry-over from other donors' samples.

Ten or more counts support this clonotype. The chain recombines TRBV7-2 with TRBJ2-5, with 7 bases that match TRBD2. The length of the CDR3 is 17 residues. The junction had 12 bases not matched to a gene; V was cut back by 3 bases and J by 2 bases. Germline assignment: CDR1 SGHTA and CDR2 FQGNSA. The DNA for the CDR3 is TGTGCCAGCAGCTTTCTAGCGGCTAGGTACGGGCAAGAGACCCAGTACTTC. Its protein product is CASSFLAARYGQETQYF. The full variable domain, rest sourced from reference TRBV7-2 and TRBJ2-5, is GAGVSQSPSNKVTEKGKDVELRCDPISGHTALYWYRQSLGQGLEFLIYFQGNSAPDKSGLPSDRFSAERTGGSVSTLTIQRTQQEDSAVYLCASSFLAARYGQETQYFGPGTRLLVL.

This chain joins TRBV5-6 and TRBJ2-1; possible D gene TRBD1, 6 bases. CDR3 length equals 17 residues. The germline CDR1 and CDR2 sequences are SGHDT and YYEEEE. Trimming removed 2 bases from V and 3 bases from J, with 18 bases in between. CDR3 loop: CASSFAGEGHFYNEQFF. CDR3 nucleotides: TGTGCCAGCAGCTTTGCGGGCGAGGGACATTTCTACAATGAGCAGTTCTTC.

Only a few counts were recorded for this clonotype. The chain is built from TRBV12-3 or TRBV12-4 and TRBJ2-7; D is unclear. This CDR3 is built from 12 residues. Trimming removed 3 bases from V and 5 bases from J, with 8 bases in between. This CDR3 reads CASSFRKDEQYF. The CDR3 DNA follows: TGTGCCAGCAGTTTTCGAAAGGACGAGCAGTACTTC.

This clonotype was recorded many times. This chain links TRBV14 with TRBJ1-2, with D perhaps matching TRBD1 (6 bases). Germline V gives CDR1 SGHDN, CDR2 FVKESK. The CDR3 is 15 residues long. Trimming took 2 bases from V and 2 from J, leaving 12 bases between them. The CDR3 DNA sequence: TGTGCCAGCAGCCAACTGGCAACAGGGAACTATGGCTACACCTTC. Its translation is CASSQLATGNYGYTF.

This clonotype was detected many times. The CDR3 is CASSPTWNTEAFF. The CDR3 DNA reads TGTGCCAGCAGTCCTACATGGAACACTGAAGCTTTCTTT. The chain has TRBV6-6 and TRBJ1-1; no clear D gene. The V end lost 5 bases, the J end lost 1 base, and 8 bases lay between the germline ends. CDR1 and CDR2 from the germline V gene are MNHNY and SVGAGI (reference sequence). This CDR3 comprises 13 residues.

The rearrangement uses TRBV7-9 and TRBJ2-5; 7 bases agree with TRBD1. Germline CDR1 and CDR2: SEHNR and FQNEAQ (reference sequence). V was clipped by 4 bases and J by 4 bases; unmatched bases: 12. CDR3 length: 16 amino acids. The CDR3 region is CASSWSPDRVGETQYF. The CDR3, as DNA: TGTGCCAGCAGCTGGTCACCAGACAGGGTCGGAGAGACCCAGTACTTC.

On this clonotype: This could be a read error, since a much larger clone is one nucleotide away. The rearrangement joins TRBV7-6 to TRBJ1-6; 9 positions match TRBD1. CDR3 length: 14 amino acids. Germline-derived CDR1 and CDR2 are SGHVS and FNYEAQ. In DNA, the CDR3 is TGTGTCAGCAGCCGGGGACAGGGCTATTCACCCCTCCACTTT. Translation: CVSSRGQGYSPLHF.

There are a few counts of this clonotype. A much larger clonotype is one base distant, so this may be a read error. The chain combines TRBV10-3 with TRBJ2-6; D not resolved. Per the germline V gene, CDR1 is ENHRY and CDR2 is SYGVKD. CDR3 length: 18 amino acids. V lost 2 bases to trimming and J lost 6 bases, with 20 bases between them. The CDR3 reads CAISEQPLGNPEANVLTF. For the CDR3, the DNA is TGTGCCATCAGTGAGCAGCCCCTGGGAAACCCTGAGGCCAACGTCCTGACTTTC.